This T cell receptor (beta chain) was documented in a study of blood T cell repertoires in COVID-19. Original processing notes: Counts of nucleated cells, estimated from reference gene primer amplification, were obtained. Method: immunoSEQ multiplex PCR; TCRdb's copy keeps in-frame clones and lacks some. Clone size and V and J calls were adopted from that table, with D and trimming inferred from the DNA. The sample yields about 320,000 clones, more than 90% seen once. All enrollees were about 18 to 89 years old and from 24 US areas. V dropped 0 bases and J dropped 3; count of bases not matched to a gene: 6. Germline lookup yields CDR1 LGHNA and CDR2 YSLEER. The CDR3 contains 17 residues.

This rearrangement joins TRBV4-3 to TRBJ2-2, with TRBD1 matching over 8 bases. The specimen was PBMCs or T cells enriched from blood (not recorded which). This clonotype was sampled from a woman between 25 and 40 years old who had been exposed to COVID-19. The CDR3 is CASSQEWGQAHTGELFF. DNA for the CDR3: TGCGCCAGCAGCCAAGAATGGGGACAGGCTCACACCGGGGAGCTGTTTTTT.